What follows are 11 T cell receptor beta chains derived from one specimen sequenced in a study of T-cell reconstitution after alpha-beta-depleted transplantation in children. Unique molecular identifiers were used to barcode this TCRbeta library. TCRdb re-called the PCR reads with MiXCR, one entry per CDR3 protein. The table shows about 210,000 distinct CDR3 sequences, with roughly 18% occurring only once. Sequenced material: PBMCs, mostly from graft donor cells, taken 360 days after TCRalphabeta/CD19-depleted stem cell transplant. The receptors were sampled from a male patient aged 2-9 years who had a stem cell transplant for acute lymphoblastic leukemia, so the T cells may come from the graft donor.

At least ten counts were recorded for this clonotype. J is TRBJ2-7 and V is TRBV2, with 9 bases matching TRBD1. CDR3 length: 14 amino acids. From germline, CDR1 is SNHLY and CDR2 FYNNEI. The V gene end was trimmed by 7 bases and the J gene end by 2 bases; junction bases not matched to a gene: 6. The CDR3 DNA is TGTGCCAGCACTAAGACAGGGGGGGCCTACGAGCAGTACTTC. It encodes CASTKTGGAYEQYF.

This clonotype was seen more than once but under ten times. The V and J genes are TRBV11-2 and TRBJ2-1; D is possibly TRBD1 or TRBD2 (5 bases each). The CDR3 totals 16 residues. The V gene's germline CDR1 is SGHAT and CDR2 FQNNGV. Between the trimmed V and J ends, which lost 5 bases and 2 bases, there was a span of 16 bases. As DNA, the CDR3 is TGTGCCAGCAGCGACACTCGAGGGGATGCCTACAATGAGCAGTTCTTC. Amino acids: CASSDTRGDAYNEQFF.

CDR3 residues: CASIKGLGSPLHF. CDR3 nucleotide sequence: TGTGCCAGCATTAAGGGCCTGGGTTCACCCCTCCACTTT. J is TRBJ1-6 and V is TRBV2; D ambiguous. Germline V gene sequence: CDR1 SNHLY, CDR2 FYNNEI. This CDR3 has 13 residues. The V gene lost 7 bases and the J gene lost 9 bases, with 13 bases spanning the gap.

This clonotype was found many times. V gene TRBV5-1 combines with J gene TRBJ2-5; D is perhaps TRBD2 (5 bases). The V end was cut by 4 bases, the J end by 3 bases, with 13 bases between. Germline values: CDR1 SGHRS, CDR2 YFSETQ. CDR3 length: 14 residues. CDR3 region: CASSGGSGKETQYF. As DNA, the CDR3 is TGCGCCAGCAGCGGCGGGTCCGGGAAAGAGACCCAGTACTTC.

The chain employs TRBV6-2 or TRBV6-3 and TRBJ2-7, with 8 bases identical to TRBD2. CDR3 length: 15 amino acids. CDR1 and CDR2 from the germline V gene are MNHEY and SVGEGT. V dropped 6 bases and J dropped 8; count of bases not matched to a gene: 15. The CDR3 bases are TGTGCCAGCAGACCTATTTCTAGCGGGCCGATGAAGCAGTACTTC. It codes for CASRPISSGPMKQYF.

This chain connects TRBV20-1 to TRBJ2-1, with 10 bases aligning to TRBD2. Germline CDR1 DFQATT, CDR2 SNEGSKA (reference sequence). The CDR3 is made up of 16 amino acids. The ends lost 2 bases at V and 4 bases at J; junction bases unmatched: 8. In DNA form, the CDR3 reads TGCAGTGCTAGATTAGCGGGGGGCCCTCATTACAATGAGCAGTTCTTC. This gives the protein CSARLAGGPHYNEQFF.

This chain connects TRBV6-5 to TRBJ1-3; a possible D gene is TRBD1 (5 bases). CDR1 and CDR2 (germline): MNHEY, SVGAGI. V gave up 2 bases and J gave up 3 bases, with 11 bases separating them. CDR3 length: 15 residues. The CDR3 region has the DNA TGTGCCAGCAGTTACACAGGTGAATATGGAAACACCATATATTTT. Protein: CASSYTGEYGNTIYF.

This clonotype was counted only a few times. The CDR3 here is CASSRRESYGYTF. The CDR3 DNA is TGTGCCAGCAGCCGCAGGGAAAGCTATGGCTACACCTTC. V and J are TRBV7-9 and TRBJ1-2, with D possibly being TRBD1 (5 bases). Deletions cut 5 bases from V and 4 bases from J, with 11 bases between. Per germline, CDR1 SEHNR and CDR2 FQNEAQ (reference sequence). The CDR3 spans 13 residues.

This clonotype was recorded many times. The rearrangement links TRBV7-6 to TRBJ1-2; D is possibly TRBD1 (6 bases). Germline V gives CDR1 SGHVS, CDR2 FNYEAQ. The CDR3 covers 13 residues. V was cut by 5 bases and J by 4 bases, with 11 bases left in between. In DNA, the CDR3 is TGTGCCAGCAGCACGACAGGTTCCTATGGCTACACCTTC. Protein sequence: CASSTTGSYGYTF.

This clonotype has only a few counts. The rearrangement uses TRBV5-1 and TRBJ2-7; 12 bases are shared with TRBD2. This CDR3 is built from 16 residues. V trimming: 4 bases; J trimming: 5 bases; junction bases outside the gene matches: 10. Looked up from germline, CDR1 is SGHRS and CDR2 is YFSETQ. The CDR3 region is CASSVVGLAGINEQYF. The CDR3, as DNA: TGCGCCAGCAGCGTGGTGGGACTAGCGGGTATCAACGAGCAGTACTTC. The entire variable domain, with the rest obtained from reference TRBV5-1 and TRBJ2-7, is as follows: KAGVTQTPRYLIKTRGQQVTLSCSPISGHRSVSWYQQTPGQGLQFLFEYFSETQRNKGNFPGRFSGRQFSNSRSEMNVSTLELGDSALYLCASSVVGLAGINEQYFGPGTRLTVT.

The chain uses TRBV7-1 and TRBJ1-1, with 10 bases identical to TRBD1. TRBV7-1 is identified as an open reading frame with a role that is uncertain. Trimming at V came to 5 bases and at J to 3 bases, leaving 3 bases not matched to a gene. The CDR3 is 14 residues long. The CDR3 DNA sequence: TGTGCCAGCAGCCGGACAGGGGGGGACACTGAAGCTTTCTTT. It yields the protein CASSRTGGDTEAFF.